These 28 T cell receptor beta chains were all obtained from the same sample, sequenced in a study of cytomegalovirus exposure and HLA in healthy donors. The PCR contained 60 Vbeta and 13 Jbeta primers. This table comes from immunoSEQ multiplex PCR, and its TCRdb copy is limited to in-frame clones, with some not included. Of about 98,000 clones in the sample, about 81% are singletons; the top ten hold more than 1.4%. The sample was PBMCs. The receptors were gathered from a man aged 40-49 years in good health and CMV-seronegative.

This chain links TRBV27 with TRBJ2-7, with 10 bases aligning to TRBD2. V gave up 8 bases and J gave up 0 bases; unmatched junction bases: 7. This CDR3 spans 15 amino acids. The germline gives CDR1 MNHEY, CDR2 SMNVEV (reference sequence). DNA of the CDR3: TGTGCCAGCGGAAAAGCGGGGGGGATCTCCTACGAGCAGTACTTC. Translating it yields CASGKAGGISYEQYF.

Here the CDR3 reads CASSPAGLFGEQYF. In DNA, the CDR3 is TGTGCCAGTTCTCCTGCCGGACTTTTCGGCGAGCAGTACTTC. This chain uses TRBV6-5 with TRBJ2-5; possible D gene TRBD2, 5 bases. The end of the DNA fits TRBJ2-7 better, so the J call may be wrong. This CDR3 comprises 14 residues. Germline V CDR1 and CDR2: MNHEY, SVGAGI.

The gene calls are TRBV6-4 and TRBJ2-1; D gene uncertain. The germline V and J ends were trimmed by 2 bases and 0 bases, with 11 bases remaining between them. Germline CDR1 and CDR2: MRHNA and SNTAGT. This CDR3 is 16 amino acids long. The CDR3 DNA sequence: TGTGCCAGCAGTGACACCATGAAGAGCTCCTACAATGAGCAGTTCTTC. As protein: CASSDTMKSSYNEQFF.

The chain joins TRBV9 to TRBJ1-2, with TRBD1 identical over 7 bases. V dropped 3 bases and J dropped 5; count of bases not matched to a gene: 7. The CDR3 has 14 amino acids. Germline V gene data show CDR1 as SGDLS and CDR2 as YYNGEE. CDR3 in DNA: TGTGCCAGCAGCGCCGGACAGGTGGTATATGGCTACACCTTC. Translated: CASSAGQVVYGYTF.

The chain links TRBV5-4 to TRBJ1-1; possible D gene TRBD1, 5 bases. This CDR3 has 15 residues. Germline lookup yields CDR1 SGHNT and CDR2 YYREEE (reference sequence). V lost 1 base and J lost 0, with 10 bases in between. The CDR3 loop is CASSLWGRMNTEAFF. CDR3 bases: TGTGCCAGCAGCTTGTGGGGCCGGATGAACACTGAAGCTTTCTTT.

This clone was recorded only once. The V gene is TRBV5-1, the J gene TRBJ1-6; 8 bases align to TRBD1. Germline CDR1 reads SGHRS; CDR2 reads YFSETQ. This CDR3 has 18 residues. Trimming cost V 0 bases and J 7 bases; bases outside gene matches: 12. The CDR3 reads CASSLALGRGDRNSPLHF. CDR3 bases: TGCGCCAGCAGCTTGGCCTTGGGCAGGGGGGACAGGAATTCACCCCTCCACTTT.

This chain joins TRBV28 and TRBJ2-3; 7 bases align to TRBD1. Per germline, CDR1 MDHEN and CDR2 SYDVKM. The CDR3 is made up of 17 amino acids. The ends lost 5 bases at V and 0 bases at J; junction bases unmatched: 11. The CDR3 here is CASSESTGLGSTDTQYF. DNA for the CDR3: TGTGCCAGCAGTGAGTCGACAGGGTTGGGGAGCACAGATACGCAGTATTTT. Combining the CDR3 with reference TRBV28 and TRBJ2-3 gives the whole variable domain DVKVTQSSRYLVKRTGEKVFLECVQDMDHENMFWYRQDPGLGLRLIYFSYDVKMKEKGDIPEGYSVSREKKERFSLILESASTNQTSMYLCASSESTGLGSTDTQYFGPGTRLTVL.

CDR3 DNA sequence: TGTGCCAGCAGTTTGGGGACAGGGGGTTTAGGAGGGGCTTTCTTT. It encodes CASSLGTGGLGGAFF. The chain is built from TRBV28 and TRBJ1-1; 11 nucleotides agree with TRBD1. Germline CDR1 MDHEN, CDR2 SYDVKM. The CDR3 sequence is 15 residues long. V lost 3 bases to trimming and J lost 11 bases; unmatched junction nucleotides: 11.

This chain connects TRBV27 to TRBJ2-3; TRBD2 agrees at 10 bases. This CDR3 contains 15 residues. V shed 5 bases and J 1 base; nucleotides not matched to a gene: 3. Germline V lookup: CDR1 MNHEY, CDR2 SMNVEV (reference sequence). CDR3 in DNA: TGTGCCAGCAGTCCCGGACTAGCGGGCACAGATACGCAGTATTTT. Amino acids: CASSPGLAGTDTQYF.

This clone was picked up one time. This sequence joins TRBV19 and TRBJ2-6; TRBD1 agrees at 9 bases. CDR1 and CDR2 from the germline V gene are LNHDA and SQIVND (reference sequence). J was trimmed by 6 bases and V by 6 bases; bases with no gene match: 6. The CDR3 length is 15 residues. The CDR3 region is CASRQQGAPANVLTF. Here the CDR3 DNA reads TGTGCCAGTAGGCAACAGGGGGCGCCGGCCAACGTCCTGACTTTC.

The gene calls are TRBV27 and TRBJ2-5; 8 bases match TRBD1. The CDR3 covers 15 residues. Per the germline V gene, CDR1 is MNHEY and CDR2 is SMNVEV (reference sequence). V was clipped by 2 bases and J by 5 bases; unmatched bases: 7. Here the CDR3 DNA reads TGTGCCAGCAGTTTAGCCCCAGGGGGCAGTGAGACCCAGTACTTC. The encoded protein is CASSLAPGGSETQYF.

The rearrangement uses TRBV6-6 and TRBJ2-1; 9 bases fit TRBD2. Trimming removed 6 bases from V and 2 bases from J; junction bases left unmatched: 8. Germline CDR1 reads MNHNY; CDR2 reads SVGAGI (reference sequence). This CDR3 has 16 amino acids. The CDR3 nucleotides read TGTGCCAGCAGAGGTACGAGCGGGGGGCCCTACAATGAGCAGTTCTTC. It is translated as CASRGTSGGPYNEQFF.

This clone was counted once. This CDR3 reads CASSLSGGYGYTF. The CDR3 region has the DNA TGTGCCAGCAGTTTATCGGGGGGCTATGGCTACACCTTC. The rearrangement joins TRBV28 to TRBJ1-2; D perhaps matches TRBD1 (5 bases). In germline, CDR1 is MDHEN, CDR2 SYDVKM. Trimming cost V 1 base and J 4 bases, with 7 bases left between them. The CDR3 is 13 amino acids.

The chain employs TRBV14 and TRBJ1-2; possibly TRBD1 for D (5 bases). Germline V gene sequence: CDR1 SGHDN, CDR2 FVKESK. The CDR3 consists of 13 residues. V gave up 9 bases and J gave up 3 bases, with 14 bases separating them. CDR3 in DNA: TGTGCCAGTCAGCAGACGGGGGACTATGGCTACACCTTC. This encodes CASQQTGDYGYTF.

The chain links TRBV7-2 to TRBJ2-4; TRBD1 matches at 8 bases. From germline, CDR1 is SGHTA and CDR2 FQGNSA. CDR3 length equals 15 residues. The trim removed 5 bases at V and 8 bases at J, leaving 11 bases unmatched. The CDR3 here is CASSVQRTGRDIQYF. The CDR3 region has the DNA TGTGCCAGCAGCGTCCAAAGGACAGGGAGAGACATTCAGTACTTC.

CDR3 region: CSVGGQPYEQYF. The CDR3 bases are TGCAGCGTTGGCGGACAGCCCTACGAGCAGTACTTC. The chain has TRBV29-1 and TRBJ2-7; weak D call: TRBD1 (6 bases). V dropped 4 bases and J dropped 2 bases, with 9 bases sitting between them. The CDR3 length is 12 residues. Germline CDR1 reads SQVTM; CDR2 reads ANQGSEA.

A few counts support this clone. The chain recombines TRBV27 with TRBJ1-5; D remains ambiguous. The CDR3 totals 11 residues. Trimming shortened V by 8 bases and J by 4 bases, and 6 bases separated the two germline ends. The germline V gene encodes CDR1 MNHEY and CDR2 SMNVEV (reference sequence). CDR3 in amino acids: CASGFNQPQHF. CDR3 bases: TGTGCCAGCGGCTTTAATCAGCCCCAGCATTTT.

CDR3 sequence reads: CASSVRGLEQYF. As DNA, the CDR3 is TGTGCCAGCAGTGTTCGGGGTTTGGAGCAGTACTTC. The chain has TRBV2 and TRBJ2-7; D is possibly TRBD2 (5 bases). Germline V gives CDR1 SNHLY, CDR2 FYNNEI. There are 12 residues in the CDR3. V was clipped by 4 bases and J by 7 bases, with 11 bases between them.

CDR3 amino acids: CASTHEEGRPDAEAFF. The CDR3 nucleotides are TGTGCCAGCACCCACGAGGAAGGTAGGCCTGACGCTGAAGCTTTCTTT. The chain recombines TRBV2 with TRBJ1-1; no clear D gene. The CDR3 runs to 16 residues. V was cut by 7 bases and J by 6 bases, with 24 bases left in between. CDR1 SNHLY and CDR2 FYNNEI come from the germline V gene.

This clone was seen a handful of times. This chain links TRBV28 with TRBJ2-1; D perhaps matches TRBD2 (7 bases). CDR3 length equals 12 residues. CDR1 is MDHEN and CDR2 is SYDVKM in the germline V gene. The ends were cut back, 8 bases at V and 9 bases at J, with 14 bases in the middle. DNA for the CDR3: TGTGCCAGCTACGGGGGAGGGGGTGAGCAGTTCTTC. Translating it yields CASYGGGGEQFF.

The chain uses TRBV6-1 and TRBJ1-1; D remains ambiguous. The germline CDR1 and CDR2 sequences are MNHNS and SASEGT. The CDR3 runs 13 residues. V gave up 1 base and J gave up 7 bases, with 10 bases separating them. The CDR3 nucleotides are TGTGCCAGCAGTGAAGTGATGTACGGTGAAGCTTTCTTT. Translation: CASSEVMYGEAFF.

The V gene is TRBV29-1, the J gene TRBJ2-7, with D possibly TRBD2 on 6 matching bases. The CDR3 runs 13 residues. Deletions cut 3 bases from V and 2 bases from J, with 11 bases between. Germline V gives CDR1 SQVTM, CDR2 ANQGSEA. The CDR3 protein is CSVEGGGTYEQYF. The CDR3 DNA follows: TGCAGCGTTGAGGGTGGGGGGACCTACGAGCAGTACTTC.

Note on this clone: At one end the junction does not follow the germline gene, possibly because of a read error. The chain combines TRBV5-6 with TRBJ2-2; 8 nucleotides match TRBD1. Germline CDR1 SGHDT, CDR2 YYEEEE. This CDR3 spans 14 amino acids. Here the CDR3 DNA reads TGTGCCAGCAGCTTGGTCTCGGGACAGGCGGAGCTGCTTTTT. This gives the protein CASSLVSGQAELLF. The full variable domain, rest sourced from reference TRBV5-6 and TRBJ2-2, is DAGVTQSPTHLIKTRGQQVTLRCSPKSGHDTVSWYQQALGQGPQFIFQYYEEEERQRGNFPDRFSGHQFPNYSSELNVNALLLGDSALYLCASSLVSGQAELLFGEGSRLTVL.

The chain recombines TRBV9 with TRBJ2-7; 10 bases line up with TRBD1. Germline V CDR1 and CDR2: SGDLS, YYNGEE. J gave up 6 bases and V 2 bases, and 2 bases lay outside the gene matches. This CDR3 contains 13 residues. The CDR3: CASSVWTGGEQYF. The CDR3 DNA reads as TGTGCCAGCAGCGTTTGGACAGGGGGCGAGCAGTACTTC.

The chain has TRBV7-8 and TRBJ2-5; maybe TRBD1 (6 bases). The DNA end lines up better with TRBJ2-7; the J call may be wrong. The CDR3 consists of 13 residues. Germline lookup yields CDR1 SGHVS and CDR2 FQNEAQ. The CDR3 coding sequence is TGTGCCAGCAGCTCCAGGGGCGCCTACGAGCAGTACTTC. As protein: CASSSRGAYEQYF.

DNA of the CDR3: TGCGCCAGCAGCCTAGATACGGGGGGCGGCTACACCTTC. Amino acids: CASSLDTGGGYTF. V is TRBV5-1 and J is TRBJ1-2, with a tentative D call TRBD1 (6 bases). V was pared by 4 bases and J by 8 bases, with 15 bases between. CDR1 and CDR2 from the germline V gene are SGHRS and YFSETQ. This CDR3 region has 13 residues.

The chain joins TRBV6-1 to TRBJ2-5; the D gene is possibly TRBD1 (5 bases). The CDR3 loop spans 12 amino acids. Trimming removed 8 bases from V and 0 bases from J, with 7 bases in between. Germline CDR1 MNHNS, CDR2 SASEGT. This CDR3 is CASRQNQETQYF. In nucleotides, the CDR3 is TGTGCCAGCCGACAGAACCAAGAGACCCAGTACTTC.

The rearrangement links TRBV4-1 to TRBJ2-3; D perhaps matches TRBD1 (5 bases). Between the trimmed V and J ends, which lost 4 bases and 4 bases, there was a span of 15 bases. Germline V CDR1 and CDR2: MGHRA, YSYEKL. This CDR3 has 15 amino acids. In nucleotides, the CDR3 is TGCGCCAGCAGCCGTCTCCCTAGGGGTCCAGATACGCAGTATTTT. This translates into CASSRLPRGPDTQYF.